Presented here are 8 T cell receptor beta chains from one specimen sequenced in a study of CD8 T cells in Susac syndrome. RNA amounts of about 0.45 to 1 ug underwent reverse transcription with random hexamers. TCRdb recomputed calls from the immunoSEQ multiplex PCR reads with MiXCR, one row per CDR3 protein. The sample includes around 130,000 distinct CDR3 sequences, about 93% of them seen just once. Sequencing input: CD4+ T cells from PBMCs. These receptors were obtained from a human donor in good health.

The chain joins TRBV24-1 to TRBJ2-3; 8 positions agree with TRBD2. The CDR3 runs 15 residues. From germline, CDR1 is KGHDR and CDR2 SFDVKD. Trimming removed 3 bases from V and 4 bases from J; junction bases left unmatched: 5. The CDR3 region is CATSDPGLAPDTQYF. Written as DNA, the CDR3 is TGTGCCACCAGTGATCCCGGACTAGCCCCAGATACGCAGTATTTT.

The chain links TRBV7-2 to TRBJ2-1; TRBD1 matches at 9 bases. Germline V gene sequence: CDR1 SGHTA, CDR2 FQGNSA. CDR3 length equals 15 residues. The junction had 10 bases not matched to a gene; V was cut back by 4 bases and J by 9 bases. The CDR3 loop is CASSSPDRGSFEQFF. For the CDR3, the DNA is TGTGCCAGCAGCTCTCCGGACAGGGGAAGTTTTGAGCAGTTCTTC.

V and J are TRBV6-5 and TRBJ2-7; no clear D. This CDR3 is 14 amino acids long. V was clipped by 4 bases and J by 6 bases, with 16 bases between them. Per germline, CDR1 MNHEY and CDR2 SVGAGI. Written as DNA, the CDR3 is TGTGCCAGCAGTTCACGAGGAACCACACCCGAGCAGTACTTC. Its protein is CASSSRGTTPEQYF.

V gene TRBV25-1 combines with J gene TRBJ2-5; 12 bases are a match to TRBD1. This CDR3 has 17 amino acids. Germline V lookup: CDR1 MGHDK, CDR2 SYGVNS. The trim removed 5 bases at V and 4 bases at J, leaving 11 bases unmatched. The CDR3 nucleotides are TGTGCCAGCAGTCCCGCTCCGGGACAGGGGGCTTCAGAGACCCAGTACTTC. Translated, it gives CASSPAPGQGASETQYF.

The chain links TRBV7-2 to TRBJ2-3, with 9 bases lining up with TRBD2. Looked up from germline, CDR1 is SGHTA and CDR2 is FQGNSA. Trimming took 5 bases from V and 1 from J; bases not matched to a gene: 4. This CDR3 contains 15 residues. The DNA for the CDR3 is TGTGCCAGCAGCCTGGGACTAGCACGCACAGATACGCAGTATTTT. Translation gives CASSLGLARTDTQYF.

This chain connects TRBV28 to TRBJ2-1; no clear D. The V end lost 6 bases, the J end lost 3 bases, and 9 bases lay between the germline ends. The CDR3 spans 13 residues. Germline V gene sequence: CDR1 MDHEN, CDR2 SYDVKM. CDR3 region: CASRKVNYNEQFF. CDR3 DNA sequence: TGTGCCAGCAGAAAGGTGAACTACAATGAGCAGTTCTTC.

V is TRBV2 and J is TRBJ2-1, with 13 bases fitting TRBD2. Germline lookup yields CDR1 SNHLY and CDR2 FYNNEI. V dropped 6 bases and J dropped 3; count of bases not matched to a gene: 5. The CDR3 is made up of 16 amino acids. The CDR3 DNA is TGTGCCAGCAGGGGAGGGACTAGCGGGATCTACAATGAGCAGTTCTTC. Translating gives CASRGGTSGIYNEQFF.

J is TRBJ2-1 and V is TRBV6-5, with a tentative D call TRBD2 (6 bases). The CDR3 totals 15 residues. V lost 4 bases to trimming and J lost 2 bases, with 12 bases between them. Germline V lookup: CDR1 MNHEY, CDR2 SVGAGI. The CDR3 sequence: CASSFGTGTYNEQFF. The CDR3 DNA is TGTGCCAGCAGTTTCGGGACTGGTACCTACAATGAGCAGTTCTTC.